This T cell receptor (beta chain) was recorded in a study of OX40 agonist ivuxolimab in advanced cancers. The CDR3 extends over 14 amino acids. The trim removed 4 bases at V and 6 bases at J, leaving 6 bases unmatched. The germline CDR1 and CDR2 sequences are SGHDT and YYEEEE. Sequencing was performed with immunoSEQ multiplex PCR; in TCRdb, only in-frame clones are kept and a portion is missing. Of 55,000 to 80,000 clones in the sample, approximately 86% were seen once. The sample holds a few counts of this clone. The sample in question was CD4+ or CD8+ T cells sorted from blood, obtained in a trial of the OX40 agonist ivuxolimab. This TCR came from an adult with an advanced solid tumor such as melanoma, head and neck, liver or kidney cancer. The genes are TRBV5-6 and TRBJ1-5, with 8 bases aligning to TRBD1. As DNA, the CDR3 is TGTGCCAGCAGCCGACAGGGGATCGGTCAGCCCCAGCATTTT. This codes for CASSRQGIGQPQHF.